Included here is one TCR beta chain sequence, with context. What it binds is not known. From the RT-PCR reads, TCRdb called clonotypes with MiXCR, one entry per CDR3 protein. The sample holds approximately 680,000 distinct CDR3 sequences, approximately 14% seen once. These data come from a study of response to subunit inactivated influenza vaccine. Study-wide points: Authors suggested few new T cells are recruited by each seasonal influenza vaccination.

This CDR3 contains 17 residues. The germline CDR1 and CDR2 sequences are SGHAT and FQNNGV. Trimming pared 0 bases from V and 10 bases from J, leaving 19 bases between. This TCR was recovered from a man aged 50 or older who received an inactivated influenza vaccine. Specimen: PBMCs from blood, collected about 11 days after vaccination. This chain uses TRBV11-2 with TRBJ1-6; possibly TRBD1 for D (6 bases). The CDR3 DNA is TGTGCCAGCAGCTTAGAGGGCAGGGGTATAGTGGGATCACCCCTCCACTTT. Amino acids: CASSLEGRGIVGSPLHF.